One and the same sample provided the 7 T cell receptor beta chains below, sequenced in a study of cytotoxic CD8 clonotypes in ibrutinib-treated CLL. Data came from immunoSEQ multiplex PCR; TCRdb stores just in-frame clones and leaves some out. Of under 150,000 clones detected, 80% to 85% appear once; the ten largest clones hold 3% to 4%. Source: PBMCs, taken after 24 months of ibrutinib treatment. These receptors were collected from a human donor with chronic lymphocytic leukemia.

In DNA, the CDR3 is TGTGCCAGCAGCTTAGAACTAGCGGCGAACACCGGGGAGCTGTTTTTT. It yields the protein CASSLELAANTGELFF. The V and J genes are TRBV7-6 and TRBJ2-2, with 8 bases matching TRBD2. The V gene end was trimmed by 1 base and the J gene end by 0 bases; junction bases not matched to a gene: 1. There are 16 residues in the CDR3. CDR1 is SGHVS and CDR2 is FNYEAQ in the germline V gene.

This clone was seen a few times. The CDR3 DNA reads TGTGCCAGCAGCTTAAGCGGCGGCACTGAAGCTTTCTTT. Translation gives CASSLSGGTEAFF. The rearrangement links TRBV7-9 to TRBJ1-1; D remains ambiguous. V lost 2 bases to trimming and J lost 4 bases, with 8 bases between them. The CDR3 sequence is 13 residues long. Germline V gene sequence: CDR1 SEHNR, CDR2 FQNEAQ (reference sequence).

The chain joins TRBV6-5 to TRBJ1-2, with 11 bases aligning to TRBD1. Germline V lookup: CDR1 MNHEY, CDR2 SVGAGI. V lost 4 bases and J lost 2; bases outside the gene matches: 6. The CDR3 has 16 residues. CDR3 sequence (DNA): TGTGCCAGCAGTTCAGGACAGGGGGCGCAAAACTATGGCTACACCTTC. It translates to CASSSGQGAQNYGYTF.

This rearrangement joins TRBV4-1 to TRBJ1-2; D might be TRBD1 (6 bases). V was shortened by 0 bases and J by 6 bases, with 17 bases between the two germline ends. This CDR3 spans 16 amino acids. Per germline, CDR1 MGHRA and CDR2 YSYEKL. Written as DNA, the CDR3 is TGCGCCAGCAGCCAAGAGGGCAGTTCCAGGGGAAATGGCTACACCTTC. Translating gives CASSQEGSSRGNGYTF.

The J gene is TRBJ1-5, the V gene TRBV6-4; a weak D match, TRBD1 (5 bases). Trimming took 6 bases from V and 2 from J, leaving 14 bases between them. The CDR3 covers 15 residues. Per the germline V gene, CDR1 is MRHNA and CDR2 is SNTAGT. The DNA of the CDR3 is TGTGCCAGCAGGGTCAGGGATGGTTGCAATCAGCCCCAGCATTTT. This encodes CASRVRDGCNQPQHF.

This chain's CDR3 is CASSLSRTYTGSGELFF. The CDR3 DNA reads as TGTGCCAGCAGTTTATCGAGGACATATACAGGGTCCGGGGAGCTGTTTTTT. The rearrangement joins TRBV27 to TRBJ2-2, with D perhaps matching TRBD1 (6 bases). V dropped 0 bases and J dropped 6 bases, with 17 bases sitting between them. CDR3 length equals 17 residues. Germline V gives CDR1 MNHEY, CDR2 SMNVEV (reference sequence).

CDR3 loop: CASSPGTGNNSPLHF. Written as DNA, the CDR3 is TGTGCCAGCTCACCAGGGACAGGGAATAATTCACCCCTCCACTTT. The chain uses TRBV18 and TRBJ1-6, with 9 bases fitting TRBD1. This CDR3 is built from 15 residues. V shed 2 bases, J shed 5 bases, and the junction held 1 base outside the gene matches. Germline CDR1 is KGHSH and CDR2 is LQKENI.